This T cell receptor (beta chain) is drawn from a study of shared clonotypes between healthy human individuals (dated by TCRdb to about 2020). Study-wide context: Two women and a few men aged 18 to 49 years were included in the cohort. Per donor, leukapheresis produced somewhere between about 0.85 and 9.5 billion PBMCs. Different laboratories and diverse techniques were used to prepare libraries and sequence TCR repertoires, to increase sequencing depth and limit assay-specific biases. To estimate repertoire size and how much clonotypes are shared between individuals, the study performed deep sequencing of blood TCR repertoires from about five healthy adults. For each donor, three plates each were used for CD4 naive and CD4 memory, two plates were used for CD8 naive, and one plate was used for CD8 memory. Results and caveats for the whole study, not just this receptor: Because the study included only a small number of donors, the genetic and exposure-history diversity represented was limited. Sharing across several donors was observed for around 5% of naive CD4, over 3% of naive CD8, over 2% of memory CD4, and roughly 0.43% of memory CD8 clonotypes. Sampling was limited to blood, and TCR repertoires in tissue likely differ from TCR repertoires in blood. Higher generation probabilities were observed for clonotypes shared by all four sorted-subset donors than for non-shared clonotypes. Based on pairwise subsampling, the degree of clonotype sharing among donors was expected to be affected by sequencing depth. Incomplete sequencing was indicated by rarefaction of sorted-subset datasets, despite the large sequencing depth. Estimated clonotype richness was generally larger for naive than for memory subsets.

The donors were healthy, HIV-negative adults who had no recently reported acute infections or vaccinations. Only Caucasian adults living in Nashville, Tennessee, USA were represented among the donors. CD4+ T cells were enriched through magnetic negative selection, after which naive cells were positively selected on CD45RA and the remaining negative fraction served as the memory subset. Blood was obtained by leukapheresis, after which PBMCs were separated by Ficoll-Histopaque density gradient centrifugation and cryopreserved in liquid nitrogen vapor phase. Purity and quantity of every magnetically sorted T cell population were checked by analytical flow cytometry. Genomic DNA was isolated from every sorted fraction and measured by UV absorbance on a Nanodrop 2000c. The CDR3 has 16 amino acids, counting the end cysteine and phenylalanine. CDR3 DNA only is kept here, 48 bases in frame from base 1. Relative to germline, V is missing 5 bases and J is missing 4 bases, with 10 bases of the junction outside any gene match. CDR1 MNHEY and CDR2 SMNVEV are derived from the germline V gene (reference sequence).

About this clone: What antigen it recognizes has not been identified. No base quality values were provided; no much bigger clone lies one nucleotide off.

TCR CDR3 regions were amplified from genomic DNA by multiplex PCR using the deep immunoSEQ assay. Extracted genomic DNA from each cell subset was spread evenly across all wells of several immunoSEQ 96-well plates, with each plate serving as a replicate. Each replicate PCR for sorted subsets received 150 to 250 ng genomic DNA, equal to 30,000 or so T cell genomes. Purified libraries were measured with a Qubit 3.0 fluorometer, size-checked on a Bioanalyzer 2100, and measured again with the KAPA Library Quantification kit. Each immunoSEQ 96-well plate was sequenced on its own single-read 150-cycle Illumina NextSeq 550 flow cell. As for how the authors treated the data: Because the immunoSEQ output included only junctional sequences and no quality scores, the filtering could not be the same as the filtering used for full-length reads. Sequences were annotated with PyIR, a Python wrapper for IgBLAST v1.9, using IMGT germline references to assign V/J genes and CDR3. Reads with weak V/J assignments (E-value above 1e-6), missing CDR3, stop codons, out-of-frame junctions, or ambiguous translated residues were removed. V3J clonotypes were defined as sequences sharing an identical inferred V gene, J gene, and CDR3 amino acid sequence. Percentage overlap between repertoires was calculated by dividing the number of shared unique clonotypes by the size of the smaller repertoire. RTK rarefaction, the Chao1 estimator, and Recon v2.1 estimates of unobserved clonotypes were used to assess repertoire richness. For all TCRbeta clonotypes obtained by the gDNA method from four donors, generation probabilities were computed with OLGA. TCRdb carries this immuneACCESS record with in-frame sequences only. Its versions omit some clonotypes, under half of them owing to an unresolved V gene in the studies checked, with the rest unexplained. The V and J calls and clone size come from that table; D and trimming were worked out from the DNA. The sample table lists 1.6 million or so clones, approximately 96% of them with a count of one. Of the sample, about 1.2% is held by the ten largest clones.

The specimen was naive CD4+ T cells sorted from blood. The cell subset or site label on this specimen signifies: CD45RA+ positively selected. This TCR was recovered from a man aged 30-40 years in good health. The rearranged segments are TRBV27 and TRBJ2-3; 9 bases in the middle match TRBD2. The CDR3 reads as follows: CASSPRLAGVPDTQYF. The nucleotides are TGTGCCAGCAGTCCCCGGTTAGCGGGAGTACCAGATACGCAGTATTTT.